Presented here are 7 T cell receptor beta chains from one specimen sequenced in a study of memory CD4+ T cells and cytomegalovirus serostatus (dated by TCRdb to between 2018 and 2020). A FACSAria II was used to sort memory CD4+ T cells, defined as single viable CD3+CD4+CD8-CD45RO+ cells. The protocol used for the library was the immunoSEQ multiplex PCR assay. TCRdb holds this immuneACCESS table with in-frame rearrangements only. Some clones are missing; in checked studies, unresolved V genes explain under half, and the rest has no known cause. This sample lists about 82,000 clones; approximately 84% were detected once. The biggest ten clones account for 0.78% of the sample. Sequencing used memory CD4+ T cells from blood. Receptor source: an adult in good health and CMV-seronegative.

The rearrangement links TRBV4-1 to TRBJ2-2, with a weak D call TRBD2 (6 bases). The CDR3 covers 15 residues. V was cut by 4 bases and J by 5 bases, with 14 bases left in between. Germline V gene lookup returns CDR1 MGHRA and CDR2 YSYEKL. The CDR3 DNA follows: TGCGCCAGCAGCCTCACGTACGGAGGGACCGGGGAGCTGTTTTTT. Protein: CASSLTYGGTGELFF.

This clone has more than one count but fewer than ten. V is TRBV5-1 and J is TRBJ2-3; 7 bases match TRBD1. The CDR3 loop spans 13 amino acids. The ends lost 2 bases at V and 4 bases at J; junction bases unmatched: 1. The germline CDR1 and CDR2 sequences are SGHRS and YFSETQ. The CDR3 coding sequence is TGCGCCAGCAGCTTAGACAGGGCAGATACGCAGTATTTT. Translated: CASSLDRADTQYF.

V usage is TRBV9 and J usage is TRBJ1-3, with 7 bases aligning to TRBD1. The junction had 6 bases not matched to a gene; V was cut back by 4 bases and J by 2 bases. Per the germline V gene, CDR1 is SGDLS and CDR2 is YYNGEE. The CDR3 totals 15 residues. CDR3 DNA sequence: TGTGCCAGCAGCTTCAGGACAGGCCCTGGAAACACCATATATTTT. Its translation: CASSFRTGPGNTIYF.

The CDR3 loop is CASSIVKLAGGRYNEQFF. CDR3 nucleotide sequence: TGTGCCAGTAGTATAGTAAAACTAGCGGGGGGGCGATACAATGAGCAGTTCTTC. The J gene is TRBJ2-1, the V gene TRBV19; 13 nucleotides align to TRBD2. Germline V CDR1 and CDR2: LNHDA, SQIVND (reference sequence). The CDR3 runs to 18 residues. Trimming removed 1 base from V and 4 bases from J; junction bases left unmatched: 7.

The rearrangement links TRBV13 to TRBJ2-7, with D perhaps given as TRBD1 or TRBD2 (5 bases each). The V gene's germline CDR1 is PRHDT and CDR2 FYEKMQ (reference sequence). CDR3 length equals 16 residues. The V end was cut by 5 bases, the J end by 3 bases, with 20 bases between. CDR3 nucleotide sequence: TGTGCCAGCAGCGTTTACGGGACGCCTGGGAGCTACGAGCAGTACTTC. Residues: CASSVYGTPGSYEQYF. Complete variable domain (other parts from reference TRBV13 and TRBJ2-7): AAGVIQSPRHLIKEKRETATLKCYPIPRHDTVYWYQQGPGQDPQFLISFYEKMQSDKGSIPDRFSAQQFSDYHSELNMSSLELGDSALYFCASSVYGTPGSYEQYFGPGTRLTVT.

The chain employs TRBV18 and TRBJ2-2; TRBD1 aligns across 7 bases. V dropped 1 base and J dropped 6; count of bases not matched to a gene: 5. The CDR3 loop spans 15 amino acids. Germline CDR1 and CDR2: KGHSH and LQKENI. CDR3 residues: CASSPRQGVAGELFF. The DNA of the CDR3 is TGTGCCAGCTCACCACGACAGGGCGTGGCCGGGGAGCTGTTTTTT.

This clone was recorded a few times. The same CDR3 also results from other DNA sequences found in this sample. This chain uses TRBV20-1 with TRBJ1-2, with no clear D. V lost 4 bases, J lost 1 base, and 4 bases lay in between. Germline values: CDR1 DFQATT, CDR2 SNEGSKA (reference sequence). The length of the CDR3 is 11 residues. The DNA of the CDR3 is TGCAGTGCTACCGATAACTATGGCTACACCTTC. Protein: CSATDNYGYTF.